This TCR beta chain was found in a study of blood T cell repertoires in COVID-19. Study context: The origin of the acute and convalescent COVID-19 samples was the United States, Italy and Spain. From T cells, B-cell-depleted T cells, or PBMCs came the material, which was cDNA or gDNA.

The CDR3 length is 15 residues. Trimming stripped 0 bases from V and 2 bases from J, with 9 bases between. Germline lookup yields CDR1 SGDLS and CDR2 YYNGEE. Per the original data handling: Reference gene primer amplification yielded estimated nucleated cell counts. Produced via immunoSEQ multiplex PCR; TCRdb's table is partial and in-frame only. Clone size and the V and J calls come from that table; the DNA yielded D and trimming. This sample has roughly 35,000 clones, with about 85% found just once. V usage is TRBV9 and J usage is TRBJ2-1, with D maybe TRBD2 (6 bases). The clonotype originates from a man in his 70s with acute or convalescent COVID-19. Sequenced input: peripheral blood. The CDR3 bases are TGTGCCAGCAGCGTAGACGGCGGGGCCTACAATGAGCAGTTCTTC. Its translation is CASSVDGGAYNEQFF.